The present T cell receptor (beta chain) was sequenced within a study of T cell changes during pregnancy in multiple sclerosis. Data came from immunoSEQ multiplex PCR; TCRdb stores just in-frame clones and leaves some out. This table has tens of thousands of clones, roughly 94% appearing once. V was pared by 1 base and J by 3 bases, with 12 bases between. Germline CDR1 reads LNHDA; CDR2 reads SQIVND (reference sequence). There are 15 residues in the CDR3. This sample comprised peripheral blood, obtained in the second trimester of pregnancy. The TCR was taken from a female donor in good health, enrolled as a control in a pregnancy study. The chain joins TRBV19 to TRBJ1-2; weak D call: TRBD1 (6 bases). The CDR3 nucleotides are TGTGCCAGTAGTATAGGAGGACAGCCCTACTATGGCTACACCTTC. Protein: CASSIGGQPYYGYTF.